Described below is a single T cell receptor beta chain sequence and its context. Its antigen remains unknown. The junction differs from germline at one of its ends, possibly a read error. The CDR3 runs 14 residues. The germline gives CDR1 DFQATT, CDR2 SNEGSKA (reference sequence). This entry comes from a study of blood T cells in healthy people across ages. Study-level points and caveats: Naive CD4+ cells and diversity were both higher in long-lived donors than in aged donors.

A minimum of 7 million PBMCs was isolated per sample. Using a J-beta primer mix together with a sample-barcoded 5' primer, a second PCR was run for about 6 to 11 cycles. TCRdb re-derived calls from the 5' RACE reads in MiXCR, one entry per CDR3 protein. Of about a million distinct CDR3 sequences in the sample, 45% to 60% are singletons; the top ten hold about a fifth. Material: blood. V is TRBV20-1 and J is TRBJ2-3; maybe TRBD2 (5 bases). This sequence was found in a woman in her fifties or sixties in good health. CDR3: CSAGDGLNTDTQYF. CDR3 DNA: TGCAGTGCTGGAGACGGACTGAACACAGATACGCAGTATTTT.